What follows describes a single T cell receptor (beta chain). Its specificity is not known. The source of the sample is a study of graft-versus-host responses after intestinal transplantation. Across the whole study: Transplants given to recipients were multivisceral, liver-intestinal, or isolated intestinal.

Germline V gene data show CDR1 as LGHNT and CDR2 as FRNRAP. There are 17 residues in the CDR3. V was pared by 7 bases and J by 3 bases, with 22 bases between. Study-wide points: Patients with graft-donor T cell macrochimerism had high graft-versus-host to host-versus-graft clonal ratios in allografts.

Graft specimens yielded both intraepithelial and lamina propria lymphocytes. Method: immunoSEQ multiplex PCR; TCRdb's copy keeps in-frame clones and lacks some. The table lists almost 4,000 clones, around 85% of them singletons. Sequencing was performed on ileum tissue, taken nearly 670 days after intestinal transplant. The chain recombines TRBV12-5 with TRBJ1-5, with D maybe TRBD1 (5 bases). This TCR was recovered from a human patient who received an intestinal transplant, so some T cells may come from the graft donor. CDR3 sequence: CASALTGVASFNQPQHF. The CDR3 nucleotides read TGTGCTAGTGCCCTAACGGGGGTCGCCTCATTCAATCAGCCCCAGCATTTT.